The 10 T cell receptor beta chains below were found in one sample sequenced in a study of response to subunit inactivated influenza vaccine. TCRdb independently ran MiXCR on the RT-PCR reads; one entry per CDR3 protein. The profile shows around 650,000 distinct CDR3 sequences, roughly 14% of them singletons. This material consisted of PBMCs from blood, taken 11 to 12 days after vaccination. The source is a man in his forties or fifties who received an inactivated influenza vaccine.

This clonotype was counted ten times or more. This chain joins TRBV5-1 and TRBJ2-3; tentatively, D is TRBD2 (5 bases). The CDR3 is 12 amino acids. Germline-derived CDR1 and CDR2 are SGHRS and YFSETQ. Deletions cut 5 bases from V and 1 base from J, with 5 bases between. The CDR3 is CASREGTDTQYF. The CDR3 DNA reads TGCGCCAGCAGGGAGGGCACAGATACGCAGTATTTT.

This clonotype appeared a few times. This chain connects TRBV7-9 to TRBJ2-2; 9 nucleotides line up with TRBD1. V trimming: 3 bases; J trimming: 4 bases; junction bases outside the gene matches: 3. The CDR3 spans 15 residues. CDR1 SEHNR and CDR2 FQNEAQ come from the germline V gene (reference sequence). As DNA, the CDR3 is TGTGCCAGCAGCTTTCAGACAGGGGGCACCGGGGAGCTGTTTTTT. As protein: CASSFQTGGTGELFF. Looking up the rest from reference TRBV7-9 and TRBJ2-2 gives the full variable domain: DTGVSQNPRHKITKRGQNVTFRCDPISEHNRLYWYRQTLGQGPEFLTYFQNEAQLEKSRLLSDRFSAERPKGSFSTLEIQRTEQGDSAMYLCASSFQTGGTGELFFGEGSRLTVL.

This clonotype appeared a few times. The chain has TRBV10-2 and TRBJ1-6, with 8 bases lining up with TRBD1. Trimming cost V 3 bases and J 6 bases; bases outside gene matches: 4. Germline-derived CDR1 and CDR2 are WSHSY and SAAADI. This CDR3 has 15 amino acids. CDR3: CASSETGQGNSPLHF. The CDR3, as DNA: TGCGCCAGCAGTGAAACAGGACAGGGTAATTCACCCCTCCACTTT.

The rearrangement uses TRBV6-5 and TRBJ2-2; D may be TRBD1 (5 bases). The CDR3 totals 17 residues. Germline V gives CDR1 MNHEY, CDR2 SVGAGI. V was shortened by 2 bases and J by 1 base, with 14 bases between the two germline ends. Written as DNA, the CDR3 is TGTGCCAGCAGTTACGCCTCAGGGCTGGAGAACACCGGGGAGCTGTTTTTT. This sequence encodes CASSYASGLENTGELFF.

At least ten counts were recorded for this clonotype. This sequence joins TRBV11-2 and TRBJ2-3; D gene unclear. V was pared by 2 bases and J by 5 bases, with 11 bases between. In germline, CDR1 is SGHAT, CDR2 FQNNGV. The CDR3 runs 14 residues. The DNA of the CDR3 is TGTGCCAGCAGCTTACTAGGACCAGAAGATACGCAGTATTTT. It codes for CASSLLGPEDTQYF.

The table lists this clonotype with a few counts. This sequence joins TRBV7-2 and TRBJ2-5; no reliable D call. Trimming shortened V by 6 bases and J by 2 bases, and 10 bases separated the two germline ends. This CDR3 has 13 residues. Germline V gene sequence: CDR1 SGHTA, CDR2 FQGNSA. CDR3 protein: CASSFGRQETQYF. DNA of the CDR3: TGTGCCAGCAGTTTCGGCAGGCAAGAGACCCAGTACTTC.

V usage is TRBV7-2 and J usage is TRBJ1-2; D ambiguous. CDR3 length equals 16 residues. Trimming removed 1 base from V and 4 bases from J, with 16 bases in between. CDR1 SGHTA and CDR2 FQGNSA come from the germline V gene. The CDR3 sequence: CASSLVRGGSSYGYTF. For the CDR3, the DNA is TGTGCCAGCAGCTTAGTTCGGGGAGGTAGTAGCTATGGCTACACCTTC.

This clonotype was counted a few times. The chain is built from TRBV27 and TRBJ2-1; 8 bases map to TRBD2. Germline V gives CDR1 MNHEY, CDR2 SMNVEV (reference sequence). This CDR3 has 15 amino acids. J gave up 4 bases and V 6 bases, and 8 bases lay outside the gene matches. The CDR3 sequence is CASSRPGLGYNEQFF. The CDR3 DNA follows: TGTGCCAGCAGCCGGCCGGGACTAGGGTACAATGAGCAGTTCTTC.

This clonotype was found many times. The gene calls are TRBV5-1 and TRBJ2-1; TRBD1 might be the D (6 bases). Per the germline V gene, CDR1 is SGHRS and CDR2 is YFSETQ. Trimming stripped 0 bases from V and 3 bases from J, with 7 bases between. The CDR3 covers 14 residues. The CDR3 loop reads CASSLGQVYNEQFF. Here the CDR3 DNA reads TGCGCCAGCAGCTTGGGACAGGTCTACAATGAGCAGTTCTTC.

The chain is built from TRBV13 and TRBJ2-2; 9 bases agree with TRBD2. This CDR3 has 15 amino acids. Germline V gene lookup returns CDR1 PRHDT and CDR2 FYEKMQ (reference sequence). The V and J ends lost 5 bases and 7 bases, in that order; junction bases with no gene match: 8. CDR3: CASSPRAGGNGELFF. The CDR3 nucleotides read TGTGCCAGCAGCCCTCGAGCGGGAGGCAACGGGGAGCTGTTTTTT.